Below, one T cell receptor beta chain is given with its context. Its antigen is undetermined. The data derive from a study of T cells in localized non-small cell lung cancer. Study outcomes and limitations: Heterogeneity within the tumor remains possible, as just one region underwent sequencing. Of the tissues analyzed, uninvolved adjacent lung showed maximal T cell clonality, greater than tumor. A median of roughly 55 of the top 100 tumor clones appeared in adjacent lung, which was paired and uninvolved. Longer overall survival was associated with a higher density of T cells in the blood.

Method: immunoSEQ multiplex PCR; TCRdb's copy keeps in-frame clones and lacks some. The profile shows 45,000 to 60,000 clones, roughly nine tenths of them singletons. Germline lookup yields CDR1 SGHDT and CDR2 YYEEEE. V was pared by 6 bases and J by 5 bases, with 17 bases between. The CDR3 consists of 15 residues. Sequenced here: PBMCs, sampled before any cancer treatment. This receptor was identified in a man between 35 and 75 years old with stage II lung adenocarcinoma. The chain has TRBV5-6 and TRBJ2-2; tentative D call: TRBD2 (5 bases). CDR3: CASIRMAGGTGELFF. In nucleotides, the CDR3 is TGTGCCAGCATCCGAATGGCAGGAGGTACCGGGGAGCTGTTTTTT. The full variable domain, with the rest looked up from reference TRBV5-6 and TRBJ2-2, is DAGVTQSPTHLIKTRGQQVTLRCSPKSGHDTVSWYQQALGQGPQFIFQYYEEEERQRGNFPDRFSGHQFPNYSSELNVNALLLGDSALYLCASIRMAGGTGELFFGEGSRLTVL.